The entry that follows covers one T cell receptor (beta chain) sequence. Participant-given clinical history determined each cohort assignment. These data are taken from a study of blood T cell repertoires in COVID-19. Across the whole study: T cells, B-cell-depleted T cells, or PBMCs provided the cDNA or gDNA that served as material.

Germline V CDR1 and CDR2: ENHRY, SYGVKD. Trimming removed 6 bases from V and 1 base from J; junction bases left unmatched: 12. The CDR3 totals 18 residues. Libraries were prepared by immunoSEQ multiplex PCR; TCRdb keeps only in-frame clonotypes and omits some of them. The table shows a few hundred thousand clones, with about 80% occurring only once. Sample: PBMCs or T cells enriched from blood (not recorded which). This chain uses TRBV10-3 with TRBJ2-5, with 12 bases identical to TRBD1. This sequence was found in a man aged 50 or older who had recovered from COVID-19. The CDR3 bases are TGTGCCATCAGCACAGGGACAGGGGGCCGTCACTTCCAAGAGACCCAGTACTTC. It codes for CAISTGTGGRHFQETQYF.